This TCR beta chain was sequenced for a study of T-cell reconstitution after alpha-beta-depleted transplantation in children. Unique molecular identifiers were incorporated during preparation of the TCRbeta library. TCRdb reprocessed the PCR reads with MiXCR, giving one entry per CDR3 protein. Of about 440,000 distinct CDR3 sequences listed, 43% were seen once; the top ten hold 25% to 30%. Germline CDR1 SEHNR, CDR2 FQNEAQ (reference sequence). The CDR3 has 14 residues. Trimming cost V 5 bases and J 6 bases; bases outside gene matches: 7. The chain recombines TRBV7-9 with TRBJ2-3, with 8 positions matching TRBD1. Sample: PBMCs, taken before TCRalphabeta/CD19-depleted stem cell transplant. The sequence derives from a girl aged 2-10 years with aplastic anemia, due to receive a stem cell transplant. CDR3: CASSRGQGVDTQYF. The CDR3 DNA reads TGTGCCAGCAGCCGCGGACAGGGCGTGGATACGCAGTATTTT.